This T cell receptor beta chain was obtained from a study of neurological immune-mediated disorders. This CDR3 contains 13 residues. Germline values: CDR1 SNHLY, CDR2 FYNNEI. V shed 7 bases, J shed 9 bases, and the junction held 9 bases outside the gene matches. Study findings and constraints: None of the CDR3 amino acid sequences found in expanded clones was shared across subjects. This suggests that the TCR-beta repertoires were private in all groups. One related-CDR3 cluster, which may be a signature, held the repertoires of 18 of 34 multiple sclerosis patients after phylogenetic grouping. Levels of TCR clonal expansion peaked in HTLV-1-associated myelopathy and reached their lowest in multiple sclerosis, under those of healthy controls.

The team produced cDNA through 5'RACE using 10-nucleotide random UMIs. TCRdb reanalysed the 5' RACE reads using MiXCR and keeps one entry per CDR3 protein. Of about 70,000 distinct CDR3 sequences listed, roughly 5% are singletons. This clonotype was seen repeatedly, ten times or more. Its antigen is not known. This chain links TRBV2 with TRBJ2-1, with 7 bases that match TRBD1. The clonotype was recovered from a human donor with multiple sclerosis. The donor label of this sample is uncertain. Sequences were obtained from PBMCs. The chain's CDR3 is CASTYDRVGEQFF. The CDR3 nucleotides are TGTGCCAGCACTTACGACAGGGTAGGTGAGCAGTTCTTC. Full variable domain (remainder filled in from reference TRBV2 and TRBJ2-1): EPEVTQTPSHQVTQMGQEVILRCVPISNHLYFYWYRQILGQKVEFLVSFYNNEISEKSEIFDDQFSVERPDGSNFTLKIRSTKLEDSAMYFCASTYDRVGEQFFGPGTRLTVL.